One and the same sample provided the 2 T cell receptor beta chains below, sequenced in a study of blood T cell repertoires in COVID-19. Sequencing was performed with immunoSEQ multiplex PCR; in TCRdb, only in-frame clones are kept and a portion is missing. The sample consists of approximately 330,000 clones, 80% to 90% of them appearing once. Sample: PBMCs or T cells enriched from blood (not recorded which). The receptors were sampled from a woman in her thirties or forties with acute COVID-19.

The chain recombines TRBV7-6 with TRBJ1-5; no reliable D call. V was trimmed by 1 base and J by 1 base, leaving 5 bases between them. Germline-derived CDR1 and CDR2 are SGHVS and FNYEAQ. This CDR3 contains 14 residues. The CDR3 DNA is TGTGCCAGCAGCTTAGGGAGGAGCAATCAGCCCCAGCATTTT. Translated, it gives CASSLGRSNQPQHF.

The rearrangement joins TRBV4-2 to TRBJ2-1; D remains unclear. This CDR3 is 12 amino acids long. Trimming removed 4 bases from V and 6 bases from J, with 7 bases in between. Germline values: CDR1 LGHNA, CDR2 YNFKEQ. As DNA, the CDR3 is TGTGCCAGCAGCCGCACTGCCAATGAGCAGTTCTTC. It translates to CASSRTANEQFF.